This T cell receptor beta chain was obtained from a study of vaccination and CD4 T cells after COVID-19. Study details: Median time from COVID diagnosis to post-COVID sampling was about 14 weeks (35 to 161). Post-vaccine sampling followed dose two by a median 72 days (range 14 to 241).

Germline assignment: CDR1 SGHTA and CDR2 FQGNSA. CDR3 size: 14 residues. The ends were cut back, 4 bases at V and 0 bases at J, with 9 bases in the middle. Turning to this clonotype: As yet, its antigen is unknown.

Scientists ran DNA taken from cultured CD4+ T cells through the Oncomine TCR Beta short-read assay for sequencing. One entry per CDR3 protein results from TCRdb running MiXCR on the PCR reads. The sample has about 3,300 distinct CDR3 sequences, 45% to 55% seen once; the top ten hold around 18%. Sample treatment: roughly 11-day PBMC culture with coronavirus spike peptide pools or control peptides (ViraFEST assay). Fresh medium (containing IL-2) replaced half the medium on days 3 and 7. This receptor was taken from a human donor who had recovered from COVID-19. Material: CD4+ T cells from blood, cultured in vitro. This chain links TRBV7-2 with TRBJ1-1; D may be TRBD1 (5 bases). The DNA of the CDR3 is TGTGCCAGCAGCTGGACAAAGATGAACACTGAAGCTTTCTTT. It translates to CASSWTKMNTEAFF. Variable domain in full (rest from reference TRBV7-2 and TRBJ1-1): GAGVSQSPSNKVTEKGKDVELRCDPISGHTALYWYRQSLGQGLEFLIYFQGNSAPDKSGLPSDRFSAERTGGSVSTLTIQRTQQEDSAVYLCASSWTKMNTEAFFGQGTRLTVV.